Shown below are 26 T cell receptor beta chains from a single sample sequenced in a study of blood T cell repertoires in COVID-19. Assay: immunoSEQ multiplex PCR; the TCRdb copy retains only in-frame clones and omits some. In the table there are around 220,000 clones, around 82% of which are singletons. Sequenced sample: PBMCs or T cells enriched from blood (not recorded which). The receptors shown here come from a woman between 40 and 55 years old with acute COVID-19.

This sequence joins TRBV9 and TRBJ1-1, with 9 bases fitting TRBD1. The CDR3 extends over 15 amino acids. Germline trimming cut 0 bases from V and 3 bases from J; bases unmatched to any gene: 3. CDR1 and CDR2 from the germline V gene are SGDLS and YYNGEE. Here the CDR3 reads CASSVATGGHTEAFF. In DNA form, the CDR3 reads TGTGCCAGCAGCGTAGCAACAGGGGGCCACACTGAAGCTTTCTTT.

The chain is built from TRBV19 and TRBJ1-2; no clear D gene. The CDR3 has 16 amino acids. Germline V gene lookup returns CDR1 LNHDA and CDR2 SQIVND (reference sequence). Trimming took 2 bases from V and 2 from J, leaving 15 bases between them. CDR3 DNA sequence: TGTGCCAGTAGTATAAGTGCGGATAGGCTGAACTATGGCTACACCTTC. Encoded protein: CASSISADRLNYGYTF.

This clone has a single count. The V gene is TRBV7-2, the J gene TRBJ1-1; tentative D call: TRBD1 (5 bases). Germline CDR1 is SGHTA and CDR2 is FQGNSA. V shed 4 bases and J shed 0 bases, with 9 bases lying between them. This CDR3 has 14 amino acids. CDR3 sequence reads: CASSWGGLNTEAFF. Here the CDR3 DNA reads TGTGCCAGCAGCTGGGGGGGTTTGAACACTGAAGCTTTCTTT.

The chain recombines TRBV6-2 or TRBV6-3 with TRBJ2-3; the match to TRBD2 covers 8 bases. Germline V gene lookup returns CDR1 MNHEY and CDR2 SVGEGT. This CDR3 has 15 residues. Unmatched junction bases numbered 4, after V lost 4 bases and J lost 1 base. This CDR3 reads CASSSLTSGTDTQYF. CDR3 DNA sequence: TGTGCCAGCAGTTCCCTGACTAGCGGCACAGATACGCAGTATTTT.

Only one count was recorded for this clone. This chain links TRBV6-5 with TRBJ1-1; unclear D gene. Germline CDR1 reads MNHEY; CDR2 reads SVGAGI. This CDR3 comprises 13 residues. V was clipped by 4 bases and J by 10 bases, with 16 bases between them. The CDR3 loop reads CASSFPGRGGAFF. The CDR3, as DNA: TGTGCCAGCAGTTTTCCTGGACGGGGAGGAGCTTTCTTT.

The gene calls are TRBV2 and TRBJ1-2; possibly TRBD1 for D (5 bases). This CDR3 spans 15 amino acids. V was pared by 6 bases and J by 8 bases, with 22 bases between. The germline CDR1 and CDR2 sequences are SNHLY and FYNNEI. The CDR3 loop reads CASSVVQGVSIGYTF. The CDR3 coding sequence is TGTGCCAGCAGCGTCGTTCAGGGCGTATCTATCGGCTACACCTTC.

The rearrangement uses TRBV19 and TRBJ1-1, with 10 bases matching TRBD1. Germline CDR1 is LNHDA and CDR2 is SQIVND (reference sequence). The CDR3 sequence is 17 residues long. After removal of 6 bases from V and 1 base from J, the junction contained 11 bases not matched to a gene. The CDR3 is CASRLPTGGARNTEAFF. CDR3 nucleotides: TGTGCCAGTAGATTACCGACAGGGGGCGCAAGGAACACTGAAGCTTTCTTT.

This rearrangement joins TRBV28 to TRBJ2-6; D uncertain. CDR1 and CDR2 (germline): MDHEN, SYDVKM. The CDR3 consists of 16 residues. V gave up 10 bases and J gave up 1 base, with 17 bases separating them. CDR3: CAIARLGRSGANVLTF. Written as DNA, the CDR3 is TGTGCCATCGCTCGTTTGGGCAGGTCTGGGGCCAACGTCCTGACTTTC.

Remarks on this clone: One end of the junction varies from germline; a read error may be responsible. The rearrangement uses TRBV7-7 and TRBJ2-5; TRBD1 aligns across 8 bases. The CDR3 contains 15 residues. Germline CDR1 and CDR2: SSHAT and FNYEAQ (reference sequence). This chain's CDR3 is CASSQRQGMRETQYF. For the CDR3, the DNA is TGTGCTAGCAGCCAAAGACAGGGGATGCGAGAGACCCAGTACTTC.

The CDR3 region is CSASLGQGDQPQHF. CDR3 in DNA: TGCAGTGCTAGTTTAGGACAGGGAGATCAGCCCCAGCATTTT. This sequence joins TRBV20-1 and TRBJ1-5, with TRBD1 identical over 8 bases. The CDR3 is made up of 14 amino acids. Losses at the gene ends were 3 bases for V and 5 bases for J; bases not matched to a gene: 6. Per the germline V gene, CDR1 is DFQATT and CDR2 is SNEGSKA (reference sequence).

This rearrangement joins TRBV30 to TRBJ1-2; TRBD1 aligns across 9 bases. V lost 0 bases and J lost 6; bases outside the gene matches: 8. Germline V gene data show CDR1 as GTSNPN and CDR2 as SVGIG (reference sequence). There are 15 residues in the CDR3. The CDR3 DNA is TGTGCCTGGAGTGTACCCCGGGACAGGGTCAATGGCTACACCTTC. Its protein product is CAWSVPRDRVNGYTF.

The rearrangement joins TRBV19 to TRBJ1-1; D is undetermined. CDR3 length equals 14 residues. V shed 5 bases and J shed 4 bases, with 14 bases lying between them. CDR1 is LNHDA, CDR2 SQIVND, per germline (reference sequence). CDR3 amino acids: CASSDEVGSTEAFF. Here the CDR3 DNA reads TGTGCCAGTAGTGATGAAGTTGGGAGCACTGAAGCTTTCTTT.

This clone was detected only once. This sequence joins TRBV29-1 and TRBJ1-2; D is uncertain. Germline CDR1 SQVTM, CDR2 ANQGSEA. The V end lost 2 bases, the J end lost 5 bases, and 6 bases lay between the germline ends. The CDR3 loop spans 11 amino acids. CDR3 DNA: TGCAGCGTTGAAACGGGTTATGGCTACACCTTC. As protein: CSVETGYGYTF.

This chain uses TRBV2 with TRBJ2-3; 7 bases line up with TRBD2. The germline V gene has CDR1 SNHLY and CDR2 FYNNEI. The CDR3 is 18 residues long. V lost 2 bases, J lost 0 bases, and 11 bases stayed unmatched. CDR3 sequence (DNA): TGTGCCAGCAGTGAATTGGCGCGGCGCGGGGGAAGCACAGATACGCAGTATTTT. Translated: CASSELARRGGSTDTQYF. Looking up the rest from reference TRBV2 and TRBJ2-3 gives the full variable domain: EPEVTQTPSHQVTQMGQEVILRCVPISNHLYFYWYRQILGQKVEFLVSFYNNEISEKSEIFDDQFSVERPDGSNFTLKIRSTKLEDSAMYFCASSELARRGGSTDTQYFGPGTRLTVL.

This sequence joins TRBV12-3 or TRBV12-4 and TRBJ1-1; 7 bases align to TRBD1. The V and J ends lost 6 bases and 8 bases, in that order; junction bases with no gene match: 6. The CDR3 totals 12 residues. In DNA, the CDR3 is TGTGCCAGCAGGACACAGGGGCGAGAAGCTTTCTTT. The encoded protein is CASRTQGREAFF.

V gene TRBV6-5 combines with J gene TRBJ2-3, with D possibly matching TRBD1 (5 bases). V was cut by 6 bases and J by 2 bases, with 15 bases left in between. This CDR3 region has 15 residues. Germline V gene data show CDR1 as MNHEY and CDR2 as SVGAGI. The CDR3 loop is CASRQTAGLTDTQYF. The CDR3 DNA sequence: TGTGCCAGCAGGCAGACAGCAGGGCTCACAGATACGCAGTATTTT.

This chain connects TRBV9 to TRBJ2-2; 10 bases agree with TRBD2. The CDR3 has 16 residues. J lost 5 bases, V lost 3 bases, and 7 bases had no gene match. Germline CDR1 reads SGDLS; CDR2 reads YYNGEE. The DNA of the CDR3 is TGTGCCAGCAGCGCCTTAGCGGGGGGAGGGACCGGGGAGCTGTTTTTT. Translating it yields CASSALAGGGTGELFF.

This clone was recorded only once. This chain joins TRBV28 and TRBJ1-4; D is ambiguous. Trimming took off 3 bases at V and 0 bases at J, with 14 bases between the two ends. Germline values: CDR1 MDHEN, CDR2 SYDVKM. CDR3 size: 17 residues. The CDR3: CASSLELGRATNEKLFF. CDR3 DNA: TGTGCCAGCAGTTTGGAATTGGGTCGGGCAACTAATGAAAAACTGTTTTTT.

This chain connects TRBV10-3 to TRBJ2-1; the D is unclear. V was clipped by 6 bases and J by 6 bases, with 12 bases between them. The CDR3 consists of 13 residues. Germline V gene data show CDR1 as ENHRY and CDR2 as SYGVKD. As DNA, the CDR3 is TGTGCCATCAGAACCCCGCCGGGCAATGAGCAGTTCTTC. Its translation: CAIRTPPGNEQFF.

The CDR3 here is CASGVRDEKLFF. As DNA, the CDR3 is TGTGCCAGTGGGGTGAGGGATGAAAAACTGTTTTTT. The V gene is TRBV19, the J gene TRBJ1-4; D gene ambiguous. The CDR3 length is 12 residues. V was pared by 8 bases and J by 6 bases, with 10 bases between. Germline V gene lookup returns CDR1 LNHDA and CDR2 SQIVND (reference sequence).

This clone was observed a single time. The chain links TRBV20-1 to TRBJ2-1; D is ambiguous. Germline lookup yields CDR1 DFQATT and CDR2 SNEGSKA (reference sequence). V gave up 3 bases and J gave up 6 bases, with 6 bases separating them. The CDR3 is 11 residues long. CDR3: CSASTGNEQFF. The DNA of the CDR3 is TGCAGTGCTAGCACCGGCAATGAGCAGTTCTTC.

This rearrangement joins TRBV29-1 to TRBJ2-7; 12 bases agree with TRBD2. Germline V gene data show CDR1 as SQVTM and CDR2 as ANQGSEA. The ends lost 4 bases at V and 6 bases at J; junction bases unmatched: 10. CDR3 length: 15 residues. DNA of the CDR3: TGCAGCGTTGGACTAGCGGGAGTGCCGGGCCCCGAGCAGTACTTC. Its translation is CSVGLAGVPGPEQYF.

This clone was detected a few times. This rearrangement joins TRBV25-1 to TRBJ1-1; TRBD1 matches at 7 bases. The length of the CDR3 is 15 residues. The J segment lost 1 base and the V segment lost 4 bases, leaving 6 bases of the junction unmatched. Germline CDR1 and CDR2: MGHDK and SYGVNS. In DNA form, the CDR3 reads TGTGCCAGCAGTGTGGGACAGCTAAAGAACACTGAAGCTTTCTTT. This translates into CASSVGQLKNTEAFF.

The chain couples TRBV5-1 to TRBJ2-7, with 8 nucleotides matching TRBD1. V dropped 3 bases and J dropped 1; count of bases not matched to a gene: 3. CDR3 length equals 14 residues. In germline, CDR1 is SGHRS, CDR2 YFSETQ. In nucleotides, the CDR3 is TGCGCCAGCAGCTACAGGGGGAGTTCCTACGAGCAGTACTTC. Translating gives CASSYRGSSYEQYF.

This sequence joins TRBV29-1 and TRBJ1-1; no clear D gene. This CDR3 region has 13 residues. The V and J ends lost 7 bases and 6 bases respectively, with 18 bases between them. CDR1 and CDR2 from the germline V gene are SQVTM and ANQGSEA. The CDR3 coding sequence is TGCAGCGGTGACACGGGTGCCGGGGCTGAAGCTTTCTTT. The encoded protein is CSGDTGAGAEAFF. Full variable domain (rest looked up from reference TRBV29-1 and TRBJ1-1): SAVISQKPSRDICQRGTSLTIQCQVDSQVTMMFWYRQQPGQSLTLIATANQGSEATYESGFVIDKFPISRPNLTFSTLTVSNMSPEDSSIYLCSGDTGAGAEAFFGQGTRLTVV.

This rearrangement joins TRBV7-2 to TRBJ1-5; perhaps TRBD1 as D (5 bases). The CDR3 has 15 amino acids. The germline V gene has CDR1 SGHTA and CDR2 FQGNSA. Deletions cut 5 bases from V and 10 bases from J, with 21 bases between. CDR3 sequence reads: CASSPVVKQGGPQHF. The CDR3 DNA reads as TGTGCCAGCAGCCCGGTGGTCAAGCAGGGAGGTCCCCAGCATTTT.